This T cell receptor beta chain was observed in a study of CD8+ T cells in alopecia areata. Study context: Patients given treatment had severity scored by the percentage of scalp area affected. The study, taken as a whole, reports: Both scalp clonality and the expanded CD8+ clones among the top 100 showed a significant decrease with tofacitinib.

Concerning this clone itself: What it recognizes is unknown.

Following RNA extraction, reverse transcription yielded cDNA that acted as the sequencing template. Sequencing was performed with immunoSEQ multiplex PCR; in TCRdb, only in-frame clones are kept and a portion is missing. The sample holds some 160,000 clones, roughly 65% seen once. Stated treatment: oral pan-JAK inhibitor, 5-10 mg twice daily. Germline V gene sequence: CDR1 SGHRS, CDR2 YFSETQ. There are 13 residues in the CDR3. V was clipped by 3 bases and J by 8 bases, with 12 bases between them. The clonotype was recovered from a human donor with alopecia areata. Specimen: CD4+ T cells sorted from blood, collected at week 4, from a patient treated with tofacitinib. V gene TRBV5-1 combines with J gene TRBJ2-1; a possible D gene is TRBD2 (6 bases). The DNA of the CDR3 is TGCGCCAGCAGCTACATCACGGGGGATGAGCAGTTCTTC. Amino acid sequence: CASSYITGDEQFF.